This TCR beta chain was recorded in a study of blood T cell repertoires in COVID-19 (dated by TCRdb to 2019 to 2021). A note on the overall study: Collaborator samples came from the United States, Italy and Spain and covered acute and convalescent phases of COVID-19. The material from the prospective study consisted of cDNA or gDNA derived from T cells, B-cell-depleted T cells, or PBMCs. Subjects who had been exposed to COVID-19, were actively infected with it, or had recovered from it provided the deeply sampled blood TCRbeta repertoires that made up the dataset. The repertoires were released in a freely available public database meant as a resource for research on the immune response to SARS-CoV-2. Samples were obtained from the ongoing ImmuneRACE study (first 160 participants) and from 1,000 to 1,500 subjects provided by 6 global collaborators. Nearly every sample came with metadata listing a de-identified subject ID, COVID-19 status, age in years and sex. Where HLA class I and class II types were available, the types were taken from metadata supplied by the sample provider, not from assay-based typing. What the study reported, not specific to this receptor: The quantity of clinical and demographic metadata differed by source and by participant and was supplied without curation.

The immunoSEQ Assay, a bias-controlled multiplex PCR, was used to amplify TCRbeta CDR3 regions from genomic DNA. The original pipeline was this. Nucleated cell counts per sample were estimated from amplification of reference gene primers within the assay. Sequence reads were collapsed and filtered to measure the absolute abundance of every unique TCRbeta CDR3 rearrangement. For each sample, productive Simpson clonality was calculated as the square root of Simpson's diversity index across productive rearrangements. The table comes from immuneACCESS by way of TCRdb, which keeps in-frame sequences with V and J called. Part of the clones is missing from these tables; in studies checked, under half for an unresolved V gene and the rest for unknown reasons. V and J calls and clone size are given by that table; D and trimming were obtained from the DNA. The sample table lists 72,000 or so clones, over 75% of them with a count of one. The ten largest clonotypes hold roughly 5.9% of the sample.

Collaborating institutions collected whole blood in K2EDTA tubes following their own protocols. Collaborator samples were shipped for TCRbeta analysis as frozen whole blood, isolated PBMCs, or DNA extracted from either sample type. Worth noting for this clone: Its antigen target is currently unknown. No base-level quality is on record; no much larger clone is a single base apart.

The specimen sequenced was peripheral blood. The receptor's source is a man over 45 with active COVID-19.

The CDR3 amino acid sequence is: CAWGGQLNQPQHF. DNA sequence: TGTGCCTGGGGTGGACAGCTTAATCAGCCCCAGCATTTT. The receptor chain draws on TRBV30 and TRBJ1-5; possibly the D gene is TRBD1, per 6 matching bases. Via the germline V gene (reference sequence), CDR1 is GTSNPN and CDR2 SVGIG. From the cysteine through the phenylalanine, the CDR3 covers 13 amino acids. This entry keeps only the CDR3 DNA: 39 bases, framed from base 1. Trimming at the junction amounts to 5 bases on V and 4 bases on J, and the germline ends lie 12 bases apart.